The 3 T cell receptor beta chains below come from one sample, sequenced in a study of PD-1 and CTLA-4 blockade in melanoma. Using immunoSEQ multiplex PCR, the repertoire was profiled, and TCRdb retains in-frame clones only, with some absent. This table has about 31,000 clones, 88% appearing once. This sample comprised CD8+ T cells from peripheral blood, obtained from a patient given anti-PD-1 treatment. The receptors shown here come from a human donor with melanoma.

The chain uses TRBV15 and TRBJ2-5; TRBD1 matches 8 bases. Germline lookup yields CDR1 LNHNV and CDR2 YYDKDF (reference sequence). The trim removed 3 bases at V and 5 bases at J, leaving 5 bases unmatched. The CDR3 has 14 residues. CDR3: CATSRGTGSETQYF. The CDR3 DNA reads as TGTGCCACCAGCAGGGGGACAGGTTCGGAGACCCAGTACTTC. Using reference TRBV15 and TRBJ2-5 for the parts outside the CDR3, the full variable domain is DAMVIQNPRYQVTQFGKPVTLSCSQTLNHNVMYWYQQKSSQAPKLLFHYYDKDFNNEADTPDNFQSRRPNTSFCFLDIRSPGLGDTAMYLCATSRGTGSETQYFGPGTRLLVL.

J is TRBJ2-2 and V is TRBV15; TRBD2 aligns across 11 bases. Unmatched junction bases numbered 6, after V lost 0 bases and J lost 0 bases. This CDR3 comprises 19 residues. CDR1 LNHNV and CDR2 YYDKDF come from the germline V gene (reference sequence). CDR3 sequence: CATSRDPASGGTNTGELFF. CDR3 sequence (DNA): TGTGCCACCAGCAGAGATCCGGCTAGCGGGGGGACGAACACCGGGGAGCTGTTTTTT.

V is TRBV28 and J is TRBJ2-7, with 11 bases lining up with TRBD1. This CDR3 has 15 amino acids. J was trimmed by 3 bases and V by 5 bases; bases with no gene match: 6. Germline-derived CDR1 and CDR2 are MDHEN and SYDVKM. The CDR3 DNA reads as TGTGCCAGCAGTCTTCACGGGACAGGGGGCTACGAGCAGTACTTC. Translation gives CASSLHGTGGYEQYF. The whole variable domain, remainder taken from reference TRBV28 and TRBJ2-7, is DVKVTQSSRYLVKRTGEKVFLECVQDMDHENMFWYRQDPGLGLRLIYFSYDVKMKEKGDIPEGYSVSREKKERFSLILESASTNQTSMYLCASSLHGTGGYEQYFGPGTRLTVT.